This paragraph covers one T cell receptor beta chain sequence. Germline assignment: CDR1 MNHEY and CDR2 SMNVEV (reference sequence). V was shortened by 2 bases and J by 1 base, with 14 bases between the two germline ends. This CDR3 is built from 16 residues. The data stem from a study of cytomegalovirus exposure and HLA in healthy donors. About the study: For the approximately 400 genotyped donors, roughly 81% fell within the Caucasian-associated ancestry cluster.

This PCR relied on a set of 60 Vbeta primers and 13 Jbeta primers. The protocol was immunoSEQ multiplex PCR, while the TCRdb copy is restricted to in-frame clones and leaves out a portion. This listing includes about 48,000 clones. Source material: PBMCs. The chain links TRBV27 to TRBJ1-1; a possible D gene is TRBD1 (5 bases). The source is a male donor in good health and CMV-seropositive. CDR3 protein: CASSLTGTGGNTEAFF. In DNA form, the CDR3 reads TGTGCCAGCAGTTTAACCGGGACTGGCGGGAACACTGAAGCTTTCTTT.